These T cell receptor beta chains were read from a single sample in a study of T cell repertoires and HLA-DP antigens. What these receptors recognize is not known. Sequencing used immunoSEQ multiplex PCR; TCRdb keeps in-frame clones, though not all of them. The sample has some 120,000 clones; around 92% are singletons. The material sequenced was CD4+ T cells from PBMCs. The receptors derive from a woman aged 18-30 years in good health and CMV-seronegative. Both conserved end residues are trimmed from each CDR3. The order of the fields is J gene, clone size, V gene, CDR3 length, CDR3 protein. The size field is filled for only some rows; it gives once, few, many or a size class.

J: TRBJ1-2
size: once
V: TRBV7-2
length: 15
CDR3: ASSRVQGLPANYGYT

J: TRBJ2-7
size: -
V: TRBV15
length: 15
CDR3: ATSRAPSGGSSYEQY

J: TRBJ2-1
size: -
V: TRBV11-2
length: 14
CDR3: ASSPSDGFSYNEQF

J: TRBJ2-3
size: -
V: TRBV10-3
length: 13
CDR3: AISKNRGVTDTQY

J: TRBJ1-1
size: -
V: TRBV10-3
length: 11
CDR3: AISVQMNTEAF

J: TRBJ1-6
size: -
V: TRBV6-1
length: 12
CDR3: AYREPGRNSPLH

J: TRBJ2-3
size: -
V: TRBV29-1
length: 10
CDR3: SGEEDTDTQY

J: TRBJ2-1
size: once
V: TRBV5-1
length: 18
CDR3: ASSKIPGQEGVGSYNEQF

J: TRBJ2-6
size: -
V: TRBV7-9
length: 14
CDR3: ASSPAESSGANVLT

J: TRBJ2-6
size: once
V: TRBV9
length: 16
CDR3: ASSPGLAGLSGANVLT

J: TRBJ2-6
size: -
V: TRBV4-1
length: 16
CDR3: ASSPRGQDSSGANVLT

J: TRBJ2-1
size: -
V: TRBV29-1
length: 13
CDR3: SVARTSGTRGEQF

J: TRBJ1-3
size: -
V: TRBV6-1
length: 12
CDR3: ASSEAYRGNTIY

J: TRBJ2-2
size: once
V: TRBV12-5
length: 15
CDR3: ASGLSFPGQGAGELF

J: TRBJ2-1
size: -
V: TRBV5-5
length: 14
CDR3: ASSLWPGGGNNEQF

J: TRBJ1-5
size: -
V: TRBV4-2
length: 13
CDR3: ASSQDPGGNQPQH

J: TRBJ1-2
size: -
V: TRBV7-3
length: 13
CDR3: ASSLTADRAYGYT

J: TRBJ1-6
size: -
V: TRBV7-8
length: 12
CDR3: ASSLGQGDSPLH

J: TRBJ1-4
size: -
V: TRBV7-2
length: 13
CDR3: ASSEGGRVNEKLF

J: TRBJ2-2
size: -
V: TRBV18
length: 11
CDR3: ASSRQGTGELF

J: TRBJ2-3
size: -
V: TRBV28
length: 16
CDR3: ASRTGTSGIYPTDTQY

J: TRBJ2-7
size: -
V: TRBV9
length: 13
CDR3: ASSPRPGQTYEQY

J: TRBJ2-5
size: -
V: TRBV5-6
length: 14
CDR3: ASSSRTVLYQETQY

J: TRBJ1-6
size: -
V: TRBV6-5
length: 10
CDR3: ASSDPNRNLH

J: TRBJ2-3
size: -
V: TRBV11-2
length: 11
CDR3: ASSYTSTDTQY

J: TRBJ1-6
size: -
V: TRBV7-2
length: 11
CDR3: ASSLVVDSPLH

J: TRBJ1-3
size: -
V: TRBV27
length: 14
CDR3: ASSPSWTDSGNTIY

J: TRBJ2-7
size: -
V: TRBV9
length: 12
CDR3: ASSVGDGTYEQY

J: TRBJ2-7
size: -
V: TRBV29-1
length: 11
CDR3: SAARGPTYEQY

J: TRBJ2-1
size: -
V: TRBV11-2
length: 15
CDR3: ASSLMLSGRIYNEQF

J: -
size: -
V: TRBV15
length: 12
CDR3: ATSSRQGVYEQY

J: TRBJ2-7
size: -
V: TRBV5-1
length: 12
CDR3: ASSFSGGDYEQY